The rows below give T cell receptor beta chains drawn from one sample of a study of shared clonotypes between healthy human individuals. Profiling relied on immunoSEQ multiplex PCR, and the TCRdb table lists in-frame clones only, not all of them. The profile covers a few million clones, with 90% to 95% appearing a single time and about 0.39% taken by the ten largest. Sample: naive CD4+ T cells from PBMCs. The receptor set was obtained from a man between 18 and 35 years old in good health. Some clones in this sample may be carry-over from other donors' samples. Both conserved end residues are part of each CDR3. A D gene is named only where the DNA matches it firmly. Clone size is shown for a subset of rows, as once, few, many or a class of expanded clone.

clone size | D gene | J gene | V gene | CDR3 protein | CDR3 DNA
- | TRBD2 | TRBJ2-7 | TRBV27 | CASRPLSSGGAYEQYF | TGTGCCAGCAGACCCCTATCTAGCGGGGGAGCCTACGAGCAGTACTTC
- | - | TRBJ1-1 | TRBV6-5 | CASSTDPLNTEAFF | TGTGCCAGCAGTACCGACCCCTTGAACACTGAAGCTTTCTTT
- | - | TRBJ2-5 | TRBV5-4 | CASSLSRGQETQYF | TGTGCCAGCAGCTTGTCTAGGGGGCAAGAGACCCAGTACTTC
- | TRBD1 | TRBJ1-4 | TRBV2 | CASDRDREYEKLFF | TGTGCCAGCGACCGGGACAGGGAGTATGAAAAACTGTTTTTT
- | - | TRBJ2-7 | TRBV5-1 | CASSLSPLGGTYEQYF | TGCGCCAGCAGCTTGTCCCCGCTGGGCGGGACCTACGAGCAGTACTTC
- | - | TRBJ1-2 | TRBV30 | CAWSKQGNYGYTF | TGTGCCTGGAGTAAGCAGGGAAACTATGGCTACACCTTC
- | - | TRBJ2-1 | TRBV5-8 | CASARAVDHYNEQFF | TGTGCCAGCGCGAGGGCAGTAGATCACTACAATGAGCAGTTCTTC
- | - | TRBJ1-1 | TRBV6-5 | CASSYGGDTEAFF | TGTGCCAGCAGTTACGGCGGGGACACTGAAGCTTTCTTT
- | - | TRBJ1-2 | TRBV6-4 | CASSDSGRGGGYTF | TGTGCCAGCAGTGACTCGGGCAGAGGGGGTGGCTACACCTTC
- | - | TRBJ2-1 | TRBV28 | CASRKTVNSYNEQFF | TGTGCCAGCAGGAAGACAGTGAACTCCTACAATGAGCAGTTCTTC
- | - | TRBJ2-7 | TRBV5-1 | CASSDNYEQYF | TGCGCCAGCAGCGACAACTACGAGCAGTACTTC
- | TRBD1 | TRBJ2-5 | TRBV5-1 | CASSVQGIGETQYF | TGCGCCAGCAGCGTACAGGGGATAGGAGAGACCCAGTACTTC
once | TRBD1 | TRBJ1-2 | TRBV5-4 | CASSLGQAGDYGYTF | TGTGCCAGCAGCTTAGGACAGGCGGGGGACTATGGCTACACCTTC
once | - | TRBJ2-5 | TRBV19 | CASSMSSRGKYF | TGTGCCAGTAGTATGTCCTCCAGGGGAAAGTACTTC
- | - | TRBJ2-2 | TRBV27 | CASSSAGELFF | TGTGCCAGCAGTTCTGCCGGGGAGCTGTTTTTT
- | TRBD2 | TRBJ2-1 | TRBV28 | CASSPTSGTSAEQFF | TGTGCCAGCAGTCCGACTAGCGGGACCTCGGCTGAGCAGTTCTTC
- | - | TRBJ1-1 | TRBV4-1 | CASSQAGEPYRAFF | TGCGCCAGCAGCCAAGCCGGGGAGCCCTATAGGGCTTTCTTT
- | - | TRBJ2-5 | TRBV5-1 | CASRTGPGILQETQYF | TGCGCCAGCAGGACAGGACCGGGGATCCTCCAAGAGACCCAGTACTTC
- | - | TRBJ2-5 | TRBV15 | CATSRGIPETQYF | TGTGCCACCAGCAGGGGGATCCCGGAGACCCAGTACTTC
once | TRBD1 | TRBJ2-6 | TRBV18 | CASSPTGTGISGANVLTF | TGTGCCAGCTCACCGACCGGGACAGGGATATCTGGGGCCAACGTCCTGACTTTC
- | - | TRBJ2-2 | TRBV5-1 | CASSRRLTENTGELFF | TGCGCCAGCAGCCGACGACTTACAGAGAACACCGGGGAGCTGTTTTTT
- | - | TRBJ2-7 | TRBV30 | CAWSRDSYEQYF | TGTGCCTGGAGTAGAGACTCCTACGAGCAGTACTTC
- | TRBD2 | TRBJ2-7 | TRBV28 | CASTRRTSGIPEQYF | TGTGCCAGCACCAGACGGACTAGCGGGATACCCGAGCAGTACTTC
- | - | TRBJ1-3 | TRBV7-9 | CASSKLYRSPSSGNTIYF | TGTGCCAGCAGCAAACTCTATCGGTCCCCGAGCTCTGGAAACACCATATATTTT
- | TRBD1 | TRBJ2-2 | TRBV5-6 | CASSFPQGDTGELFF | TGTGCCAGCAGCTTCCCTCAGGGGGACACCGGGGAGCTGTTTTTT
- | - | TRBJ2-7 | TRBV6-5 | CASTTGWGIYEQYF | TGTGCCAGCACCACGGGGTGGGGCATCTACGAGCAGTACTTC
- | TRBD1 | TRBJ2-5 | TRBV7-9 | CASSLGDRVGETQYF | TGTGCCAGCAGCTTAGGGGACAGGGTTGGAGAGACCCAGTACTTC
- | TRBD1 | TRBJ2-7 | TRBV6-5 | CASSYSSGQGFYEQYF | TGTGCCAGCAGTTACTCCTCGGGACAGGGTTTCTACGAGCAGTACTTC
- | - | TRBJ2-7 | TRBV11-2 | CASSLVRGPSYEQYF | TGTGCCAGCAGCTTAGTTCGCGGGCCCTCCTACGAGCAGTACTTC
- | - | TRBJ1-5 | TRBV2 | CASSLNPPQHF | TGTGCCAGCAGTCTGAACCCGCCCCAGCATTTT
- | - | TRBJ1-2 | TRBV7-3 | CASSLRAGRGYTF | TGTGCCAGCAGCTTAAGGGCAGGGCGTGGCTACACCTTC
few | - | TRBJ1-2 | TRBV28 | CASSYTGIGYGYTF | TGTGCCAGCAGTTATACAGGGATAGGGTATGGCTACACCTTC
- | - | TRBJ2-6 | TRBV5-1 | CASSLGGGGYSGANVLTF | TGCGCCAGCAGCTTGGGTGGAGGGGGATACTCTGGGGCCAACGTCCTGACTTTC
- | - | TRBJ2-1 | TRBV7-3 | CASSSARLAEQFF | TGTGCCAGCAGCTCCGCGCGGTTAGCGGAGCAGTTCTTC
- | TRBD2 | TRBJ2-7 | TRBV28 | CASRDPGLAGYEQYF | TGTGCCAGCAGGGATCCGGGACTAGCGGGCTACGAGCAGTACTTC
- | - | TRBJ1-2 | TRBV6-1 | CASSVDYGYTF | TGTGCCAGCAGTGTTGACTATGGCTACACCTTC
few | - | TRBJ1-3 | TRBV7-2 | CASSPSGVNSGNTIYF | TGTGCCAGCAGCCCATCAGGGGTGAACTCTGGAAACACCATATATTTT
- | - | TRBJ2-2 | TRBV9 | CASSPGRNPVTGELFF | TGTGCCAGCAGCCCGGGTAGGAATCCGGTAACCGGGGAGCTGTTTTTT
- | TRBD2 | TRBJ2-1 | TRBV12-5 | CASGLVIAGVVNEQFF | TGTGCTAGTGGTCTGGTTATAGCGGGAGTTGTGAATGAGCAGTTCTTC
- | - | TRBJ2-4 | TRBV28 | CASSSPPLLAKNIQYF | TGTGCCAGCAGTTCCCCCCCACTACTAGCCAAAAACATTCAGTACTTC